The present T cell receptor (beta chain) was sequenced within a study of control samples from healthy donors and cancer patients. CDR3 length equals 16 residues. The germline V and J ends were trimmed by 2 bases and 2 bases, with 13 bases remaining between them. Germline-derived CDR1 and CDR2 are SGHTA and FQGNSA. The repertoire was sequenced with immunoSEQ multiplex PCR; TCRdb's copy has only in-frame clones and lacks some. Found here are 63,000 or so clones, 89% of them singletons; the top ten hold around 5.1%. The TCR sequence derives from a man aged 60 to 75 with colorectal cancer. This sequence joins TRBV7-2 and TRBJ2-4, with D perhaps matching TRBD2 (5 bases). Sequencing was carried out using PBMCs. Written as DNA, the CDR3 is TGTGCCAGCAGCTTAACTTTGAGGGAACCCAAAAACATTCAGTACTTC. Encoded protein: CASSLTLREPKNIQYF.